The TCR beta chain described here comes from a study of T cell changes during pregnancy in multiple sclerosis. Assay used: immunoSEQ multiplex PCR; TCRdb lists only in-frame clones, some missing. The sample lists 60,000 to 70,000 clones; roughly 91% were seen once. Germline lookup yields CDR1 SEHNR and CDR2 FQNEAQ (reference sequence). The V end lost 8 bases, the J end lost 10 bases, and 12 bases lay between the germline ends. There are 11 residues in the CDR3. This TCR was sampled from a female donor in good health, enrolled as a control in a pregnancy study. This specimen consisted of peripheral blood, obtained in the third trimester of pregnancy. J is TRBJ2-1 and V is TRBV7-9, with D possibly being TRBD2 (5 bases). DNA of the CDR3: TGTGCCAGCCGGTTGGGCGGGGAGCAGTTCTTC. Its translation is CASRLGGEQFF. Variable domain in full (rest from reference TRBV7-9 and TRBJ2-1): DTGVSQNPRHKITKRGQNVTFRCDPISEHNRLYWYRQTLGQGPEFLTYFQNEAQLEKSRLLSDRFSAERPKGSFSTLEIQRTEQGDSAMYLCASRLGGEQFFGPGTRLTVL.